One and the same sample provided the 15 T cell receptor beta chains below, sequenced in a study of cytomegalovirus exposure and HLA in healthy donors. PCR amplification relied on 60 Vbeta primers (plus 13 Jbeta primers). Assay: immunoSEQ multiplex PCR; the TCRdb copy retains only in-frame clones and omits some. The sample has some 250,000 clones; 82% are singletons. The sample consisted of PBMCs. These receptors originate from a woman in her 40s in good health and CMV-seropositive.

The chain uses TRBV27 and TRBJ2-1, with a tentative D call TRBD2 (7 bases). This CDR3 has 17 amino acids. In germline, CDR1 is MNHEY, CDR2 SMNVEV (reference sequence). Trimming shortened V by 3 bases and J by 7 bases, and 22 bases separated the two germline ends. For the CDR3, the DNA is TGTGCCAGCAGTTTGGGAAGGTGGAGGGGGGGCCAGAATGAGCAGTTCTTC. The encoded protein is CASSLGRWRGGQNEQFF.

The CDR3 loop is CAISDLGQGDTEAFF. The CDR3 coding sequence is TGTGCCATCAGTGACTTGGGACAGGGAGACACTGAAGCTTTCTTT. The chain joins TRBV10-3 to TRBJ1-1; 9 bases align to TRBD1. V shed 3 bases and J 3 bases; nucleotides not matched to a gene: 5. The CDR3 is 15 amino acids. The germline V gene encodes CDR1 ENHRY and CDR2 SYGVKD.

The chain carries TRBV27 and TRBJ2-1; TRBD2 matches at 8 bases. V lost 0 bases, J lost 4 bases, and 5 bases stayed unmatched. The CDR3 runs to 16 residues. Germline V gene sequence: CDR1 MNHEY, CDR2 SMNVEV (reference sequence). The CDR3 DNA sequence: TGTGCCAGCAGTTTATCGGAGACTAGCGAGTACAATGAGCAGTTCTTC. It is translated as CASSLSETSEYNEQFF.

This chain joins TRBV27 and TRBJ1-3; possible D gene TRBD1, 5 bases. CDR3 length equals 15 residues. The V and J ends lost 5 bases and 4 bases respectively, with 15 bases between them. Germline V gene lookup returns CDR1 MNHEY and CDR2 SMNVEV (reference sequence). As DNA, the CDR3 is TGTGCCAGCAGTCCAGGGTCCGCAGGAGGAAACACCATATATTTT. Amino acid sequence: CASSPGSAGGNTIYF.

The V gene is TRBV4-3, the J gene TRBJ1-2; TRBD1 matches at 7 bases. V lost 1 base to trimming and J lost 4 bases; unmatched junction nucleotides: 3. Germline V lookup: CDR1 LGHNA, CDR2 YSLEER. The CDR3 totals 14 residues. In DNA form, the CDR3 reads TGCGCCAGCAGCCAAGTCCGACAGGGCTATGGCTACACCTTC. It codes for CASSQVRQGYGYTF.

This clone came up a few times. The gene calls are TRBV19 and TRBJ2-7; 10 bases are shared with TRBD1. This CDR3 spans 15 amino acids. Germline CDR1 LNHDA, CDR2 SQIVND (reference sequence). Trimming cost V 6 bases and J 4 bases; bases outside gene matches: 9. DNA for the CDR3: TGTGCCAGTAGCCCCTCCGGGACAGGGGAGTACGAGCAGTACTTC. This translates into CASSPSGTGEYEQYF.

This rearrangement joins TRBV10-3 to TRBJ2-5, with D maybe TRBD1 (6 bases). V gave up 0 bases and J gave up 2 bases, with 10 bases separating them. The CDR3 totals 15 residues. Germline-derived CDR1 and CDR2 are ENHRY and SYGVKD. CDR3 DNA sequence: TGTGCCATCAGTGAGTCTCAGGGGATGCAAGAGACCCAGTACTTC. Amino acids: CAISESQGMQETQYF.

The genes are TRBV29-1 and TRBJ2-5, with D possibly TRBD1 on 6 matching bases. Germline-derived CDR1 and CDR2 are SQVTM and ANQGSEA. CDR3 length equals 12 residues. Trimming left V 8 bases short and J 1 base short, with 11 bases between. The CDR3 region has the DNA TGCAGCATACAGGGCTTCCAAGAGACCCAGTACTTC. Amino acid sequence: CSIQGFQETQYF. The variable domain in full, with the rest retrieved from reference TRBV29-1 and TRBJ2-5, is SAVISQKPSRDICQRGTSLTIQCQVDSQVTMMFWYRQQPGQSLTLIATANQGSEATYESGFVIDKFPISRPNLTFSTLTVSNMSPEDSSIYLCSIQGFQETQYFGPGTRLLVL.

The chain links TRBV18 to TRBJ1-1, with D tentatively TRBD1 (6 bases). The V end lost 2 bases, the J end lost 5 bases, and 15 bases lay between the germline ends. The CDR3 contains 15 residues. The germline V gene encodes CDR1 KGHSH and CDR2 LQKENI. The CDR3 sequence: CASSPRDTRRTEAFF. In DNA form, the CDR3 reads TGTGCCAGCTCACCAAGGGACACCCGAAGGACTGAAGCTTTCTTT.

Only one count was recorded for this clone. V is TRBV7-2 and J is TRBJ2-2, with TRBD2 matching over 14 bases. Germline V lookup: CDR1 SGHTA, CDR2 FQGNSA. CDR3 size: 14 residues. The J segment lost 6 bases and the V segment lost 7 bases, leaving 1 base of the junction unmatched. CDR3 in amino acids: CASTGLAGAGELFF. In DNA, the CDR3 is TGTGCCAGCACGGGACTAGCGGGGGCCGGGGAGCTGTTTTTT.

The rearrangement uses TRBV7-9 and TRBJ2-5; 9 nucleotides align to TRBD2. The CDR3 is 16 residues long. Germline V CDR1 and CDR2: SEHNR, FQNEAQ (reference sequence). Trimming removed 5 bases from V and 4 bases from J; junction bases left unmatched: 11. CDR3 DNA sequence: TGTGCCAGCAGCGGAGTGGGCGGGGGGGCCCCAGAGACCCAGTACTTC. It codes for CASSGVGGGAPETQYF.

In nucleotides, the CDR3 is TGTGCCTGGAGTGGCCGGGACTACACTTTCACAGATACGCAGTATTTT. The encoded protein is CAWSGRDYTFTDTQYF. The chain is built from TRBV30 and TRBJ2-3; TRBD2 matches at 7 bases. Germline V lookup: CDR1 GTSNPN, CDR2 SVGIG (reference sequence). The V segment lost 1 base and the J segment 2 bases; nucleotides outside the gene matches: 9. The length of the CDR3 is 16 residues.

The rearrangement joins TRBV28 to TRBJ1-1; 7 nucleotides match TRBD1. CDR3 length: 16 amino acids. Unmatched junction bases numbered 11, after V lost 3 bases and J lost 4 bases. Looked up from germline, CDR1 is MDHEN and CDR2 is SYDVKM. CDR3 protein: CASSFLVTGVGTEAFF. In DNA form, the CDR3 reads TGTGCCAGCAGTTTCCTGGTAACAGGGGTGGGCACTGAAGCTTTCTTT.

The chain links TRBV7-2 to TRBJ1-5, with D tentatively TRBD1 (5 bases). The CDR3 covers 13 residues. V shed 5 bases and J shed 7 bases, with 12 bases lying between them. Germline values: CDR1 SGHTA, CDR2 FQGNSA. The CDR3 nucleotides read TGTGCCAGCAGCGGGGACCGGGGGCAGCCCCAGCATTTT. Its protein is CASSGDRGQPQHF.

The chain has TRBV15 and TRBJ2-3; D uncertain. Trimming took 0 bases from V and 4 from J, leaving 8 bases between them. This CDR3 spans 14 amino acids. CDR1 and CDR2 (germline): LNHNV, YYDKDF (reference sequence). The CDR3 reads CATSRDDLADTQYF. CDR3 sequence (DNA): TGTGCCACCAGCAGAGATGATCTAGCAGATACGCAGTATTTT.